This T cell receptor beta chain was sequenced during a study of shared clonotypes between healthy human individuals. Overall study context: Those who served as donors were a couple of women and three men between the ages of 18 and 49. Study conclusions and caveats: Depth of sequencing was expected to influence donor clonotype sharing. Clonotypes shared by all four donors outscored non-shared clonotypes in generation probability.

Trimming shortened V by 7 bases and J by 8 bases, and 27 bases separated the two germline ends. The CDR3 has 17 amino acids. Looked up from germline, CDR1 is MDHEN and CDR2 is SYDVKM. Worth noting for this clone: Its antigen is not identified.

The assay ran at deep level. Produced via immunoSEQ multiplex PCR; TCRdb's table is partial and in-frame only. The data contain 2 million to 3 million clones, 90% to 95% of them seen just once; the ten biggest clones take up 0.36%. The V gene is TRBV28, the J gene TRBJ1-5; D unclear. Material: naive CD4+ T cells from PBMCs. Specified subset: CD45RA+ positively selected. The receptor's source is a man between 18 and 35 years old in good health. Some clones in this sample may be carry-over from other donors' samples. The CDR3 DNA follows: TGTGCCAGCATCCCCACGCCCGGGCAGGTCTTTGCGGAGCCCCAGCATTTT. This gives the protein CASIPTPGQVFAEPQHF.